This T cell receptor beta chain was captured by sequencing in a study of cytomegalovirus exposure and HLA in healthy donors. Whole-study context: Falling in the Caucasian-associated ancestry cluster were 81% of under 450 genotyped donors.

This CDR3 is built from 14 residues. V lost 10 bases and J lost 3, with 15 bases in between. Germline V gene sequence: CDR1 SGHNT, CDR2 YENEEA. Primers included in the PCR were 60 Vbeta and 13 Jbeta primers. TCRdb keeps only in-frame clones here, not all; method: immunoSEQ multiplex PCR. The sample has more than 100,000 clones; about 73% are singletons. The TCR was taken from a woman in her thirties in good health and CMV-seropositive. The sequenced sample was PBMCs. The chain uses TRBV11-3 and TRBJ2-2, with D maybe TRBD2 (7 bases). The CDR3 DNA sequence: TGTGCCACCGCAATAGGGGGGGACACCGGGGAGCTGTTTTTT. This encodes CATAIGGDTGELFF.